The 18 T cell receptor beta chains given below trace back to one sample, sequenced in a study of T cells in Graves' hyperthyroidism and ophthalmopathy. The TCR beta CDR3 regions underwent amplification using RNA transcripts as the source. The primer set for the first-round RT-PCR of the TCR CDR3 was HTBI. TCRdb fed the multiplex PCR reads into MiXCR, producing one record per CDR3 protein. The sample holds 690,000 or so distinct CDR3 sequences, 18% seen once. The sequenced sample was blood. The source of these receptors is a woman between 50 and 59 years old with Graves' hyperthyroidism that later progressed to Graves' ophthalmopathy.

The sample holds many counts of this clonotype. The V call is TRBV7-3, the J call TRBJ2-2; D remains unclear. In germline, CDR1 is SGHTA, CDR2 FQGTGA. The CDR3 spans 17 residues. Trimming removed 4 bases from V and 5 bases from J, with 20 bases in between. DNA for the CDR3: TGTGCCAGCAGCTCTACCCGCCTGGTCCTGGGGACCGGGGAGCTGTTTTTT. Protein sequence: CASSSTRLVLGTGELFF.

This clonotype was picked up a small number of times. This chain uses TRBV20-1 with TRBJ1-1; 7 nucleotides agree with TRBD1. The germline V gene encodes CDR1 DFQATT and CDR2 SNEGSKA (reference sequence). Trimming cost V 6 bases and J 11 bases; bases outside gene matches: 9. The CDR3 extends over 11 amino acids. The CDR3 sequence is CSASGTGDAFF. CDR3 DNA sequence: TGCAGTGCGAGCGGCACAGGGGATGCTTTCTTT.

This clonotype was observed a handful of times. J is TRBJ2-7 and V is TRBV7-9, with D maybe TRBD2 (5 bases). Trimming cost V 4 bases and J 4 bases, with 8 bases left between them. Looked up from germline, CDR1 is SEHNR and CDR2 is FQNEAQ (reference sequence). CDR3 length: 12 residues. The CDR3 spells CASSYGLYEQYF. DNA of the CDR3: TGTGCCAGCAGCTACGGACTGTACGAGCAGTACTTC.

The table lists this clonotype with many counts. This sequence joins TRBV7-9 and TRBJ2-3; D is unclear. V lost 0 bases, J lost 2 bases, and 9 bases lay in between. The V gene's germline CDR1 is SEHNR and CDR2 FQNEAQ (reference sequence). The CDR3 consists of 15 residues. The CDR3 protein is CASSLAPAATDTQYF. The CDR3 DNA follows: TGTGCCAGCAGCTTAGCCCCCGCAGCCACAGATACGCAGTATTTT.

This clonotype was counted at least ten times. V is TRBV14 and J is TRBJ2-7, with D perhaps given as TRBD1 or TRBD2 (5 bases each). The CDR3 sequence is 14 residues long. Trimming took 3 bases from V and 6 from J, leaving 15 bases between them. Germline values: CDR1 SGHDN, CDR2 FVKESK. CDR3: CASSQSRGRAEQYF. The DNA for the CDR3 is TGTGCCAGCAGCCAGTCGAGGGGAAGAGCCGAGCAGTACTTC.

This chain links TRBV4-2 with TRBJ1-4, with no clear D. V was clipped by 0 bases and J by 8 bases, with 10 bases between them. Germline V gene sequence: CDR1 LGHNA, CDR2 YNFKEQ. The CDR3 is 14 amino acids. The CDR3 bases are TGTGCCAGCAGCCAAGATGGGGAGGTCGAAAAACTGTTTTTT. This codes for CASSQDGEVEKLFF.

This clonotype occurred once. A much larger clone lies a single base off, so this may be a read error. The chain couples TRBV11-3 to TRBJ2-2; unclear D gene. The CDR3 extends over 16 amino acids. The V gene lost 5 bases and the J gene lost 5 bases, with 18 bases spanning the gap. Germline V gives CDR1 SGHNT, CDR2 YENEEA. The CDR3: CASSRDIVGGTGELFF. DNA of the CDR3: TGTGCCAGCAGCAGAGATATTGTGGGTGGTACCGGGGAGCTGTTTTTT.

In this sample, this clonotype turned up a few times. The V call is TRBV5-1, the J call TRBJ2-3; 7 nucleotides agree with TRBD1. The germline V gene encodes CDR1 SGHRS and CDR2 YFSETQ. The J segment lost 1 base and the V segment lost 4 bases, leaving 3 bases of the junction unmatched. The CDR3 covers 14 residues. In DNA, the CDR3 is TGCGCCAGCAGCAGAGGGACAGGCACAGATACGCAGTATTTT. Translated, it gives CASSRGTGTDTQYF. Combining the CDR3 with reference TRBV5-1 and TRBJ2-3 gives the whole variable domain KAGVTQTPRYLIKTRGQQVTLSCSPISGHRSVSWYQQTPGQGLQFLFEYFSETQRNKGNFPGRFSGRQFSNSRSEMNVSTLELGDSALYLCASSRGTGTDTQYFGPGTRLTVL.

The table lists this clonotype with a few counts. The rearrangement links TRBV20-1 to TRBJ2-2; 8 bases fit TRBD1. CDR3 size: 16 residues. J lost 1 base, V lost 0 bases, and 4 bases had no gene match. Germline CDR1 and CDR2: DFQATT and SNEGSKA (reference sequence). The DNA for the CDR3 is TGCAGTGCTAGAGATTGGGGGACAGGGAACACCGGGGAGCTGTTTTTT. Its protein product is CSARDWGTGNTGELFF.

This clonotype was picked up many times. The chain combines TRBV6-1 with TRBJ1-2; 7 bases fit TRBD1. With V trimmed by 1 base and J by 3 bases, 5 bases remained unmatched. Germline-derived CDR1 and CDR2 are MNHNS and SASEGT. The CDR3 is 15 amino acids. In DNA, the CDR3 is TGTGCCAGCAGTGAAGAAGAACAGGGGTACTATGGCTACACCTTC. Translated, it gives CASSEEEQGYYGYTF.

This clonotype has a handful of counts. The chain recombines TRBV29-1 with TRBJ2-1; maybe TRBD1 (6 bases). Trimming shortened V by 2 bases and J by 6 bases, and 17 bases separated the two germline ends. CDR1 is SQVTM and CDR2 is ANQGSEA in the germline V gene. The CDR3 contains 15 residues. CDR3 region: CSVESNGDILNEQFF. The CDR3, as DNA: TGCAGCGTTGAATCTAATGGGGACATTCTCAATGAGCAGTTCTTC.

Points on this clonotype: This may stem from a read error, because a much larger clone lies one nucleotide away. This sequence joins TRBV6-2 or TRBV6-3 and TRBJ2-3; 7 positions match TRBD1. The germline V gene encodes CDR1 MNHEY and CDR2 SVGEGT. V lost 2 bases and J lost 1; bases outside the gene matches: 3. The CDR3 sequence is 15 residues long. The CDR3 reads CASSYHGQGTDTQYF. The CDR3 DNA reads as TGTGCCAGCAGTTACCATGGACAGGGCACAGATACGCAGTATTTT.

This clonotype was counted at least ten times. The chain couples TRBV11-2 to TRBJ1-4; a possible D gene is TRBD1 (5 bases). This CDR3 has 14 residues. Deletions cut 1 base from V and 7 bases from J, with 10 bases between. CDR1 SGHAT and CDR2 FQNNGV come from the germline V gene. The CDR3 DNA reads TGTGCCAGCAGCTTAGTCCGGGGGGGTGAAAAACTGTTTTTT. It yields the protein CASSLVRGGEKLFF.

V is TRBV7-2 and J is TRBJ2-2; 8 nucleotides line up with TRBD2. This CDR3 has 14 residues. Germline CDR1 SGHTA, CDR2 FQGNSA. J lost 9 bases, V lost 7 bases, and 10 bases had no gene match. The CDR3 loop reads CASTPTGGPRELFF. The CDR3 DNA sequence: TGTGCCAGCACCCCAACGGGGGGGCCCCGGGAGCTGTTTTTT.

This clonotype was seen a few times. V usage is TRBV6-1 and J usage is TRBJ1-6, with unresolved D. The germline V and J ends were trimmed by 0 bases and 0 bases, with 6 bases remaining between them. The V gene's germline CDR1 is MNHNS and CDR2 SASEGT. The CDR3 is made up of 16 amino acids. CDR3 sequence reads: CASSEAGSSYNSPLHF. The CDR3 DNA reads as TGTGCCAGCAGTGAAGCGGGAAGCTCCTATAATTCACCCCTCCACTTT.

The chain's CDR3 is CASSFEGRVGEKLFF. The CDR3 nucleotides read TGTGCCAGCAGTTTCGAAGGTCGAGTAGGAGAAAAACTGTTTTTT. V usage is TRBV12-3 or TRBV12-4 and J usage is TRBJ1-4; D gene ambiguous. V was pared by 3 bases and J by 8 bases, with 16 bases between. The CDR3 is 15 amino acids.

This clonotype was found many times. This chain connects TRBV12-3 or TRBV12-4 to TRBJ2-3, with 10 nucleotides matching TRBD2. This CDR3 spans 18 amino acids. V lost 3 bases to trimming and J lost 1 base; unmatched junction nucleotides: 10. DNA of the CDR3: TGTGCCAGCAGTTTCTCCTGGACTAGCGGTGTGGGCACAGATACGCAGTATTTT. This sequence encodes CASSFSWTSGVGTDTQYF.

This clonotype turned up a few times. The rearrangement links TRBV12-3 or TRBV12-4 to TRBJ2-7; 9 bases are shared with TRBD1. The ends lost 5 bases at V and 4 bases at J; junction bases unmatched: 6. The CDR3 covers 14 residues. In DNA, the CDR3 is TGTGCCAGCAGTGCCGGGACAGGGTTGTACGAGCAGTACTTC. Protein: CASSAGTGLYEQYF.